This TCR beta chain was captured by sequencing in a study of cytotoxic CD8 clonotypes in ibrutinib-treated CLL. Notes on the study in general: Increased clonality at ibrutinib response gave way to a return toward baseline at progression.

Points on this clone: Its antigen is not identified.

CDR1 and CDR2 (germline): SGHRS, YFSETQ. This CDR3 has 13 residues. Trimming took off 0 bases at V and 4 bases at J, with 7 bases between the two ends. Assay: immunoSEQ multiplex PCR; the TCRdb copy retains only in-frame clones and omits some. The repertoire consists of fewer than 25,000 clones, with 68% occurring once and the leading ten covering around 30%. The TCR sequence derives from a human donor with chronic lymphocytic leukemia. This specimen consisted of PBMCs, obtained after 24 months of ibrutinib treatment. The genes are TRBV5-1 and TRBJ2-5; D unresolved. The DNA of the CDR3 is TGCGCCAGCAGCTTGGAGGGCAGAGAGACCCAGTACTTC. Translation gives CASSLEGRETQYF. The full variable domain, with the rest looked up from reference TRBV5-1 and TRBJ2-5, is KAGVTQTPRYLIKTRGQQVTLSCSPISGHRSVSWYQQTPGQGLQFLFEYFSETQRNKGNFPGRFSGRQFSNSRSEMNVSTLELGDSALYLCASSLEGRETQYFGPGTRLLVL.